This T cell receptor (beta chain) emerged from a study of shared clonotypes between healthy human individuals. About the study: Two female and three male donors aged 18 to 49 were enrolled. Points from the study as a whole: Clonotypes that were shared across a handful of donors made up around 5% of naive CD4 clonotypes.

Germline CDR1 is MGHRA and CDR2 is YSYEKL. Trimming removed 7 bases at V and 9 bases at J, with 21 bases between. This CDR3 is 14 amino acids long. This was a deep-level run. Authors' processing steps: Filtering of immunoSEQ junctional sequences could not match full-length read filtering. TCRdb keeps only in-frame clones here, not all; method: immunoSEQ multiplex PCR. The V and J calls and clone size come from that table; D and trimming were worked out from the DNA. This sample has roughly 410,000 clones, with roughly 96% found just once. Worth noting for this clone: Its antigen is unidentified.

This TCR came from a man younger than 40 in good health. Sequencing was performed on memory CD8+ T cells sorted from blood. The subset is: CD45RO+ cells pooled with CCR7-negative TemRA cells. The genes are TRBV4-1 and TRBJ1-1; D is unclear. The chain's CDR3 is CASTHHAAAPQAFF. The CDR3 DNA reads TGCGCCAGCACCCACCATGCGGCAGCCCCCCAAGCTTTCTTT.